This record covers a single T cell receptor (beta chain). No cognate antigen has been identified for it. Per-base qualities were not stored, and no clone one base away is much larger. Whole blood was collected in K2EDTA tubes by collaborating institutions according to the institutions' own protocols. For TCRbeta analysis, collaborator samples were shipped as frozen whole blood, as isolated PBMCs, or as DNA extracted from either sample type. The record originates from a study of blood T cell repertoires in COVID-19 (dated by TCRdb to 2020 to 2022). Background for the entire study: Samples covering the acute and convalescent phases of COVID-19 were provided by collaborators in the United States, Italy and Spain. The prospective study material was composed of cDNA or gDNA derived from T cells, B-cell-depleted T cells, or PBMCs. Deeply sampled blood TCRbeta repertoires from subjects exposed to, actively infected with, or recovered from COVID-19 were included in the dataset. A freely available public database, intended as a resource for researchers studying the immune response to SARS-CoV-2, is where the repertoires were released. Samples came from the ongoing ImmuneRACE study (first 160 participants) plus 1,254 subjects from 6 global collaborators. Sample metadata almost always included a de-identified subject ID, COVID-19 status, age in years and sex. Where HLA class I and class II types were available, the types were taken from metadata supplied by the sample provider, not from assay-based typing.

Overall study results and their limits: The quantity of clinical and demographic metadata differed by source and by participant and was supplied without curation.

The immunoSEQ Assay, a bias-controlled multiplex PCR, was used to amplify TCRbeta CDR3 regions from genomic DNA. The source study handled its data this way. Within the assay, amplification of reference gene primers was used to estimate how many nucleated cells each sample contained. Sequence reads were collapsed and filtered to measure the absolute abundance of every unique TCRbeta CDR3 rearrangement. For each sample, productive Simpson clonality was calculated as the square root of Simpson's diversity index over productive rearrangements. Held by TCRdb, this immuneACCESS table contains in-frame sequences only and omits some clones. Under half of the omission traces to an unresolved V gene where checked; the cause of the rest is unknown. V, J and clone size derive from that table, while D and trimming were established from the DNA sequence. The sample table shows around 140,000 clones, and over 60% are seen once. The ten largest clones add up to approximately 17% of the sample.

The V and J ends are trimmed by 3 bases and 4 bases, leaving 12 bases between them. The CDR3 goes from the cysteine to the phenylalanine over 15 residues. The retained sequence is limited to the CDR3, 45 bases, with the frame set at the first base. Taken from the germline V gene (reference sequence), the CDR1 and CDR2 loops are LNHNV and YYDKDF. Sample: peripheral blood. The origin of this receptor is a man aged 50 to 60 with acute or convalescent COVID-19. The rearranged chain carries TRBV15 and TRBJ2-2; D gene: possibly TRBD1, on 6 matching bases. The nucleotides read TGTGCCACCAGCAGGAGGGGGTGGACCACCGGGGAGCTGTTTTTT. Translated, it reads CATSRRGWTTGELFF.